This TCR beta chain stems from a study of T cells in Graves' hyperthyroidism and ophthalmopathy. Out of over 9 ml of fresh peripheral blood came the PBMCs. Study findings and constraints: A model built on 13 V-J features separated ophthalmopathy from stable hyperthyroidism.

RNA transcripts were the template for amplifying TCR beta CDR3 regions. The HTBI primer set was used in a first-round RT-PCR of the TCR CDR3. Each CDR3 protein is one row after TCRdb ran MiXCR on the multiplex PCR reads. The sample includes under 400,000 distinct CDR3 sequences, approximately 17% of them seen just once. There are 13 residues in the CDR3. The V gene lost 2 bases and the J gene lost 5 bases, with 8 bases spanning the gap. CDR1 SGHDT and CDR2 YYEEEE come from the germline V gene. This clonotype came up many times. Antigen specificity is unknown. The origin of this receptor is a man aged 30-40 years with Graves' hyperthyroidism. The sequenced material came from blood. The chain employs TRBV5-6 and TRBJ2-1, with D uncertain. The CDR3 DNA reads TGTGCCAGCAGCTTAAGGCAGGACAATGAGCAGTTCTTC. Encoded protein: CASSLRQDNEQFF.